Listed here are 30 T cell receptor beta chains from one sample, sequenced in a study of blood T cell repertoires in COVID-19. Produced via immunoSEQ multiplex PCR; TCRdb's table is partial and in-frame only. Of roughly 150,000 clones in the sample, around 82% were seen once. Sequences were obtained from peripheral blood. These receptors all stem from a man aged 70-80 years with active or convalescent COVID-19.

This CDR3 is CASSLVQREAGELFF. The CDR3, as DNA: TGCGCCAGCAGCTTGGTACAGAGAGAAGCCGGGGAGCTGTTTTTT. The J gene is TRBJ2-2, the V gene TRBV5-1; D is undetermined. The V and J ends lost 0 bases and 6 bases respectively, with 12 bases between them. The CDR3 totals 15 residues. Germline V gene data show CDR1 as SGHRS and CDR2 as YFSETQ.

The chain combines TRBV10-3 with TRBJ2-1, with 14 bases aligning to TRBD2. The CDR3 is 18 residues long. With V trimmed by 6 bases and J by 1 base, 8 bases remained unmatched. Germline V CDR1 and CDR2: ENHRY, SYGVKD. CDR3 nucleotides: TGTGCCATCAGACCGGGACTAGCGGGAGCTTCGTCCTACAATGAGCAGTTCTTC. Amino acid sequence: CAIRPGLAGASSYNEQFF.

The CDR3 DNA reads TGCGCCAGCAGCCTCGGGGTGACCACCGGGGAGCTGTTTTTT. The encoded protein is CASSLGVTTGELFF. This chain joins TRBV5-1 and TRBJ2-2; D is perhaps TRBD2 (5 bases). The CDR3 covers 14 residues. Germline lookup yields CDR1 SGHRS and CDR2 YFSETQ. The V end lost 4 bases, the J end lost 4 bases, and 11 bases lay between the germline ends.

The chain has TRBV5-8 and TRBJ2-2, with 9 bases that match TRBD1. V dropped 3 bases and J dropped 7; count of bases not matched to a gene: 7. The CDR3 runs to 15 residues. Germline V gene sequence: CDR1 SGHTS, CDR2 YDEGEE. The CDR3 DNA reads TGTGCCAGCAGCTGGGACAGGGCAACTAACGGGGAGCTGTTTTTT. Encoded protein: CASSWDRATNGELFF.

V usage is TRBV5-1 and J usage is TRBJ2-2; D is ambiguous. Deletions cut 1 base from V and 2 bases from J, with 9 bases between. The CDR3 spans 15 residues. Germline loops: CDR1 SGHRS, CDR2 YFSETQ. The CDR3 here is CASSLRAVNTGELFF. In DNA, the CDR3 is TGCGCCAGCAGCTTGCGCGCCGTCAACACCGGGGAGCTGTTTTTT.

The chain couples TRBV4-2 to TRBJ1-5; the D gene is possibly TRBD1 (6 bases). Trimming cost V 5 bases and J 4 bases, with 12 bases left between them. The CDR3 covers 14 residues. CDR1 and CDR2 (germline): LGHNA, YNFKEQ. In DNA, the CDR3 is TGTGCCAGCAGCGCACAGGGCGGGAATCAGCCCCAGCATTTT. Amino acids: CASSAQGGNQPQHF.

The chain uses TRBV18 and TRBJ1-1; perhaps TRBD1 as D (5 bases). The V gene's germline CDR1 is KGHSH and CDR2 LQKENI. CDR3 length: 15 amino acids. Trimming removed 3 bases from V and 3 bases from J, with 14 bases in between. The DNA for the CDR3 is TGTGCCAGCTCACCCCAGGGAAGGTTGGACACTGAAGCTTTCTTT. Its protein is CASSPQGRLDTEAFF. The entire variable domain, with the rest obtained from reference TRBV18 and TRBJ1-1, is as follows: NAGVMQNPRHLVRRRGQEARLRCSPMKGHSHVYWYRQLPEEGLKFMVYLQKENIIDESGMPKERFSAEFPKEGPSILRIQQVVRGDSAAYFCASSPQGRLDTEAFFGQGTRLTVV.

The rearrangement uses TRBV14 and TRBJ2-7; D gene uncertain. The germline V gene has CDR1 SGHDN and CDR2 FVKESK. The CDR3 loop spans 13 amino acids. V gave up 7 bases and J gave up 3 bases, with 13 bases separating them. CDR3 sequence (DNA): TGTGCCAGCACCCACCCGGGTAGCTACGAGCAGTACTTC. Its translation is CASTHPGSYEQYF.

The chain couples TRBV4-3 to TRBJ2-2, with a possible D match to TRBD2 (5 bases). The V gene's germline CDR1 is LGHNA and CDR2 YSLEER. Trimming cost V 0 bases and J 3 bases, with 17 bases left between them. The CDR3 is 18 residues long. CDR3 in DNA: TGCGCCAGCAGCCAAGAGCCTTACTTTAGCGCCTACACCGGGGAGCTGTTTTTT. Residues: CASSQEPYFSAYTGELFF.

Written as DNA, the CDR3 is TGCGCCAGCAGTCTCTGGAGGACAGGGGGATTGGTAGGAGATACGCAGTATTTT. Amino acids: CASSLWRTGGLVGDTQYF. The chain uses TRBV5-1 and TRBJ2-3; 10 bases match TRBD1. The germline gives CDR1 SGHRS, CDR2 YFSETQ. There are 18 residues in the CDR3. J lost 5 bases, V lost 5 bases, and 17 bases had no gene match.

The chain recombines TRBV9 with TRBJ1-2; a weak D match, TRBD1 (5 bases). Trimming removed 4 bases at V and 0 bases at J, with 7 bases between. The length of the CDR3 is 13 residues. Looked up from germline, CDR1 is SGDLS and CDR2 is YYNGEE. The CDR3 loop is CASSPGANYGYTF. CDR3 DNA: TGTGCCAGCAGCCCGGGGGCTAACTATGGCTACACCTTC. The full variable domain, rest sourced from reference TRBV9 and TRBJ1-2, is DSGVTQTPKHLITATGQRVTLRCSPRSGDLSVYWYQQSLDQGLQFLIQYYNGEERAKGNILERFSAQQFPDLHSELNLSSLELGDSALYFCASSPGANYGYTFGSGTRLTVV.

The chain joins TRBV5-1 to TRBJ1-3; 7 nucleotides line up with TRBD1. V shed 5 bases, J shed 7 bases, and the junction held 3 bases outside the gene matches. In germline, CDR1 is SGHRS, CDR2 YFSETQ. The CDR3 has 12 amino acids. CDR3 sequence (DNA): TGCGCCAGCAGGGCAGGGGGGAACACCATATATTTT. Translated, it gives CASRAGGNTIYF.

J is TRBJ2-2 and V is TRBV3-1 (or the pseudogene TRBV3-2); TRBD2 aligns across 7 bases. Germline V lookup: CDR1 LGHDT, CDR2 YNNKEL (reference sequence). With V trimmed by 1 base and J by 4 bases, 0 bases remained unmatched. This CDR3 spans 14 amino acids. The CDR3 DNA reads TGTGCCAGCAGCCAAGGCGGGGGCACCGGGGAGCTGTTTTTT. Translated: CASSQGGGTGELFF.

The chain uses TRBV7-9 and TRBJ2-3; tentative D call: TRBD2 (7 bases). This CDR3 is 17 amino acids long. Germline loops: CDR1 SEHNR, CDR2 FQNEAQ (reference sequence). Trimming shortened V by 4 bases and J by 2 bases, and 19 bases separated the two germline ends. CDR3 region: CASSYRGAGRNTDTQYF. The CDR3 DNA sequence: TGTGCCAGCAGCTACCGGGGGGCCGGGAGGAACACAGATACGCAGTATTTT.

J is TRBJ2-3 and V is TRBV9, with D unclear. The CDR3 covers 12 residues. V lost 4 bases to trimming and J lost 4 bases, with 7 bases between them. In germline, CDR1 is SGDLS, CDR2 YYNGEE. The CDR3 DNA sequence: TGTGCCAGCAGCCGAGCCTCAGATACGCAGTATTTT. The encoded protein is CASSRASDTQYF.

The chain combines TRBV5-1 with TRBJ2-5; weak D call: TRBD2 (5 bases). The CDR3 extends over 15 amino acids. Germline V lookup: CDR1 SGHRS, CDR2 YFSETQ. Trimming pared 4 bases from V and 5 bases from J, leaving 18 bases between. The CDR3 loop reads CASSPARGRGETQYF. In DNA form, the CDR3 reads TGCGCCAGCAGCCCTGCCCGTGGGCGCGGGGAGACCCAGTACTTC.

The chain is built from TRBV2 and TRBJ1-6; D might be TRBD1 (6 bases). Germline CDR1 and CDR2: SNHLY and FYNNEI. This CDR3 spans 13 amino acids. The ends were cut back, 7 bases at V and 9 bases at J, with 13 bases in the middle. This chain's CDR3 is CASKRDMSSPLHF. The CDR3 DNA reads TGTGCCAGCAAGAGGGACATGAGTTCACCCCTCCACTTT.

With regard to this clone: One end of the junction fails to match germline, which may point to a read error. Other nucleotide sequences in the sample specify the same CDR3. The chain joins TRBV4-3 to TRBJ2-3; D possibly corresponds to TRBD2 (6 bases). Germline V lookup: CDR1 LGHNA, CDR2 YSLEER. The CDR3 is made up of 13 amino acids. The CDR3 is CASSQVTSGTQYF. The CDR3 nucleotides are TGCGCCAGCAGCCAAGTGACTAGTGGAACGCAATATTTT.

The chain employs TRBV3-1 (or the pseudogene TRBV3-2) and TRBJ2-7, with TRBD1 identical over 7 bases. This CDR3 has 14 residues. Germline V lookup: CDR1 LGHDT, CDR2 YNNKEL (reference sequence). The V gene end was trimmed by 4 bases and the J gene end by 6 bases; junction bases not matched to a gene: 9. CDR3 protein: CASSRYRGRGEQYF. CDR3 DNA: TGTGCCAGCAGCCGCTACAGGGGACGGGGCGAGCAGTACTTC.

This clone was seen only a few times. This chain links TRBV30 with TRBJ2-5; D ambiguous. CDR3 length: 12 amino acids. V lost 1 base and J 0 bases, leaving 3 bases between the germline ends. CDR1 GTSNPN and CDR2 SVGIG come from the germline V gene (reference sequence). In DNA form, the CDR3 reads TGTGCCTGGAGTGCGTACCAAGAGACCCAGTACTTC. It is translated as CAWSAYQETQYF.

The J gene is TRBJ1-2, the V gene TRBV11-2; TRBD1 matches at 9 bases. V gave up 5 bases and J gave up 7 bases; unmatched junction bases: 11. In germline, CDR1 is SGHAT, CDR2 FQNNGV. The CDR3 extends over 15 amino acids. CDR3 region: CASSKRGQGVAGYTF. The CDR3 DNA sequence: TGTGCCAGCAGCAAACGGGGACAGGGAGTCGCTGGCTACACCTTC.

About this clone: A junction boundary mismatches the germline segment, possibly from a read error. In nucleotides, the CDR3 is TGTGCCAGCAGCTCTGCTGCGGCGTTATCTTTC. Amino acids: CASSSAAALSF. This chain joins TRBV7-9 and TRBJ1-2, with unresolved D. The CDR3 runs to 11 residues. The germline gives CDR1 SEHNR, CDR2 FQNEAQ (reference sequence).

The gene calls are TRBV16 and TRBJ1-5; no clear D. Germline V lookup: CDR1 KGHSY, CDR2 FQNENV. The CDR3 length is 12 residues. Trimming took off 2 bases at V and 9 bases at J, with 8 bases between the two ends. CDR3 coding DNA: TGTGCCAGCAGCCAAGACCCGGGGCCCCAGCATTTT. Translated, it gives CASSQDPGPQHF.

The chain has TRBV29-1 and TRBJ2-1; 8 bases line up with TRBD2. The CDR3 contains 14 residues. V shed 6 bases and J 8 bases; nucleotides not matched to a gene: 12. Germline CDR1 SQVTM, CDR2 ANQGSEA. For the CDR3, the DNA is TGCAGCGTCCCGACTAGCGAGGGCCCCCATGAGCAGTTCTTC. It yields the protein CSVPTSEGPHEQFF.

The CDR3 DNA is TGCAGTGCCAGTCCCAGCGGGATCGCCTACGAGCAGTACTTC. This gives the protein CSASPSGIAYEQYF. This sequence joins TRBV20-1 and TRBJ2-7, with 7 bases identical to TRBD2. The V gene end was trimmed by 6 bases and the J gene end by 2 bases; junction bases not matched to a gene: 10. Germline lookup yields CDR1 DFQATT and CDR2 SNEGSKA (reference sequence). This CDR3 spans 14 amino acids.

This clone was found once. For the CDR3, the DNA is TGTGCCAGCAGCTTAGACGGGGACTACCGGAGAGAGACCCAGTACTTC. It translates to CASSLDGDYRRETQYF. The V and J genes are TRBV7-2 and TRBJ2-5, with 7 bases aligning to TRBD2. The CDR3 runs 16 residues. The trim removed 1 base at V and 4 bases at J, leaving 9 bases unmatched. Germline V gene data show CDR1 as SGHTA and CDR2 as FQGNSA. The full variable domain, in which reference TRBV7-2 and TRBJ2-5 provide the parts outside the CDR3, is GAGVSQSPSNKVTEKGKDVELRCDPISGHTALYWYRQSLGQGLEFLIYFQGNSAPDKSGLPSDRFSAERTGGSVSTLTIQRTQQEDSAVYLCASSLDGDYRRETQYFGPGTRLLVL.

This rearrangement joins TRBV7-2 to TRBJ1-6; D is unresolved. Trimming cost V 2 bases and J 7 bases, with 9 bases left between them. This CDR3 contains 14 residues. Germline V CDR1 and CDR2: SGHTA, FQGNSA. CDR3 sequence reads: CASSLKSRNSPLHF. The DNA for the CDR3 is TGTGCCAGCAGCTTAAAGTCTAGAAATTCACCCCTCCACTTT.

This CDR3 is CASSRGTSGGEQFF. CDR3 coding DNA: TGTGCCAGCAGTCGCGGGACTAGCGGGGGTGAGCAGTTCTTC. The chain is built from TRBV7-2 and TRBJ2-1, with 14 bases matching TRBD2. CDR1 SGHTA and CDR2 FQGNSA come from the germline V gene. CDR3 length: 14 residues. V shed 6 bases and J 9 bases; nucleotides not matched to a gene: 4. The full variable domain, completed using reference TRBV7-2 and TRBJ2-1, is GAGVSQSPSNKVTEKGKDVELRCDPISGHTALYWYRQSLGQGLEFLIYFQGNSAPDKSGLPSDRFSAERTGGSVSTLTIQRTQQEDSAVYLCASSRGTSGGEQFFGPGTRLTVL.

The chain is built from TRBV7-2 and TRBJ2-1, with D possibly matching TRBD2 (7 bases). Germline V gene lookup returns CDR1 SGHTA and CDR2 FQGNSA. This CDR3 has 15 amino acids. V lost 6 bases, J lost 5 bases, and 17 bases lay in between. The DNA of the CDR3 is TGTGCCAGCAGGAGAATGGGGGGGCTAAACAATGAGCAGTTCTTC. Its translation is CASRRMGGLNNEQFF.

The rearrangement uses TRBV7-8 and TRBJ2-3, with D maybe TRBD1 (5 bases). Germline V gene sequence: CDR1 SGHVS, CDR2 FQNEAQ. The V end lost 2 bases, the J end lost 3 bases, and 12 bases lay between the germline ends. The CDR3 is 15 amino acids. CDR3 in DNA: TGTGCCAGCAGCTTACACCAGGGTCGGACAGATACGCAGTATTTT. It codes for CASSLHQGRTDTQYF. Supplemented by reference TRBV7-8 and TRBJ2-3, the full variable domain reads GAGVSQSPRYKVAKRGQDVALRCDPISGHVSLFWYQQALGQGPEFLTYFQNEAQLDKSGLPSDRFFAERPEGSVSTLKIQRTQQEDSAVYLCASSLHQGRTDTQYFGPGTRLTVL.